Below are 32 T cell receptor beta chains sequenced from a single sample in a study of blood T cell repertoires in COVID-19. Generated by immunoSEQ multiplex PCR, the TCRdb table keeps only in-frame clones and is missing some. In the table there are about 55,000 clones, over 75% of which are singletons. The sequenced sample was peripheral blood. These receptors were taken from a human donor in a cohort sampled during active COVID-19.

This chain uses TRBV29-1 with TRBJ2-5; the D is unclear. The ends were cut back, 3 bases at V and 12 bases at J, with 5 bases in the middle. The CDR3 extends over 8 amino acids. Germline CDR1 SQVTM, CDR2 ANQGSEA. CDR3 in amino acids: CSVDTEYF. The CDR3 nucleotides read TGCAGCGTTGACACGGAGTACTTC.

In DNA, the CDR3 is TGTGCCAGCAGTGAGGACAGGTCCGTAATAAAGACCCAGTACTTC. Protein sequence: CASSEDRSVIKTQYF. The chain uses TRBV3-1 (or the pseudogene TRBV3-2) and TRBJ2-5; 7 bases match TRBD1. With V trimmed by 6 bases and J by 6 bases, 13 bases remained unmatched. Looked up from germline, CDR1 is LGHDT and CDR2 is YNNKEL (reference sequence). The CDR3 contains 15 residues.

The J gene is TRBJ2-7, the V gene TRBV30; tentative D call: TRBD1 (5 bases). The CDR3 length is 14 residues. The V end was cut by 3 bases, the J end by 1 base, with 13 bases between. Germline CDR1 and CDR2: GTSNPN and SVGIG (reference sequence). The DNA for the CDR3 is TGTGCCTGGAGGGTAACGACAGTGTCCTACGAGCAGTACTTC. Residues: CAWRVTTVSYEQYF.

The chain links TRBV28 to TRBJ1-5, with unresolved D. The CDR3 loop spans 14 amino acids. The germline CDR1 and CDR2 sequences are MDHEN and SYDVKM. V was cut by 5 bases and J by 2 bases, with 10 bases left in between. CDR3 residues: CASSPAGGNQPQHF. CDR3 DNA sequence: TGTGCCAGCAGTCCGGCGGGCGGCAATCAGCCCCAGCATTTT.

The V and J genes are TRBV5-1 and TRBJ1-4; TRBD1 might be the D (6 bases). V lost 0 bases to trimming and J lost 8 bases, with 11 bases between them. Germline loops: CDR1 SGHRS, CDR2 YFSETQ. The CDR3 contains 14 residues. The CDR3 region is CASSLEGVGEKLFF. The CDR3 coding sequence is TGCGCCAGCAGCTTGGAGGGGGTAGGAGAAAAACTGTTTTTT.

Here the CDR3 reads CASSSYSTGQYF. The CDR3 DNA reads TGTGCCAGCAGCTCTTACAGTACCGGGCAGTATTTT. The V gene is TRBV7-2, the J gene TRBJ2-3; D ambiguous. Per the germline V gene, CDR1 is SGHTA and CDR2 is FQGNSA. CDR3 length: 12 residues. The ends were cut back, 4 bases at V and 11 bases at J, with 13 bases in the middle.

The chain has TRBV11-2 and TRBJ2-3; 10 bases agree with TRBD2. Germline V lookup: CDR1 SGHAT, CDR2 FQNNGV. V lost 3 bases and J lost 0; bases outside the gene matches: 3. This CDR3 has 16 amino acids. CDR3 nucleotides: TGTGCCAGCAGCTTTACTAGCGGGACTAGCACAGATACGCAGTATTTT. Encoded protein: CASSFTSGTSTDTQYF.

This rearrangement joins TRBV29-1 to TRBJ1-1, with D unresolved. V was cut by 1 base and J by 10 bases, with 13 bases left in between. This CDR3 is built from 12 residues. CDR1 and CDR2 (germline): SQVTM, ANQGSEA. The CDR3 spells CSVEGLPRGAFF. CDR3 DNA sequence: TGCAGCGTTGAAGGTCTCCCCCGGGGAGCTTTCTTT.

The chain recombines TRBV14 with TRBJ2-7, with 8 bases that match TRBD1. From germline, CDR1 is SGHDN and CDR2 FVKESK. CDR3 size: 15 residues. V shed 4 bases, J shed 2 bases, and the junction held 7 bases outside the gene matches. CDR3 in amino acids: CASSLSRGPAYEQYF. The CDR3 DNA sequence: TGTGCCAGCAGCCTCTCCAGGGGGCCGGCCTACGAGCAGTACTTC.

This clone showed up just once. This chain joins TRBV5-4 and TRBJ2-3; D uncertain. V was shortened by 0 bases and J by 5 bases, with 7 bases between the two germline ends. CDR3 size: 13 residues. From germline, CDR1 is SGHNT and CDR2 YYREEE (reference sequence). In nucleotides, the CDR3 is TGTGCCAGCAGCTTGGCAAACAGAGATACGCAGTATTTT. This sequence encodes CASSLANRDTQYF.

The gene calls are TRBV28 and TRBJ2-7, with 14 bases identical to TRBD2. V shed 3 bases and J 5 bases; nucleotides not matched to a gene: 9. The CDR3 length is 17 residues. The V gene's germline CDR1 is MDHEN and CDR2 SYDVKM. CDR3 nucleotides: TGTGCCAGCAGTTTTGCGGGGACTAGCGGGAGATGGGACGAGCAGTACTTC. Translation: CASSFAGTSGRWDEQYF.

The CDR3 here is CAIAPPSGGGVVEQYF. The DNA for the CDR3 is TGTGCCATCGCGCCCCCTAGCGGAGGGGGGGTAGTCGAGCAGTACTTC. The chain carries TRBV10-3 and TRBJ2-7, with a possible D match to TRBD2 (7 bases). CDR3 length: 16 residues. Germline lookup yields CDR1 ENHRY and CDR2 SYGVKD. V was cut by 8 bases and J by 6 bases, with 26 bases left in between.

V and J are TRBV28 and TRBJ2-7; a weak D match, TRBD1 (5 bases). V shed 2 bases and J shed 5 bases, with 19 bases lying between them. This CDR3 is built from 16 residues. Germline V gives CDR1 MDHEN, CDR2 SYDVKM. The CDR3 region is CASSLQGIPKIHEQYF. CDR3 bases: TGTGCCAGCAGTTTACAGGGAATCCCAAAAATCCACGAGCAGTACTTC.

This sequence joins TRBV19 and TRBJ2-1; D not resolved. This CDR3 contains 16 residues. Germline V CDR1 and CDR2: LNHDA, SQIVND (reference sequence). Trimming pared 4 bases from V and 0 bases from J, leaving 13 bases between. The CDR3 region is CASSTLRGDSYNEQFF. DNA of the CDR3: TGTGCCAGTAGTACCCTCCGCGGAGACTCCTACAATGAGCAGTTCTTC.

In its sample, this clone ranks as large. V usage is TRBV18 and J usage is TRBJ1-6; D call uncertain. Germline V gene data show CDR1 as KGHSH and CDR2 as LQKENI. This CDR3 has 18 residues. V lost 1 base to trimming and J lost 0 bases, with 13 bases between them. CDR3 residues: CASSPLETANSYNSPLHF. The CDR3 nucleotides are TGTGCCAGCTCACCACTGGAGACCGCGAACTCCTATAATTCACCCCTCCACTTT.

The chain links TRBV4-2 to TRBJ1-1; D remains unclear. Between the trimmed V and J ends, which lost 0 bases and 2 bases, there was a span of 7 bases. The CDR3 is 14 amino acids. Germline lookup yields CDR1 LGHNA and CDR2 YNFKEQ. The CDR3 region is CASSQETPNTEAFF. The DNA for the CDR3 is TGTGCCAGCAGCCAAGAGACACCTAACACTGAAGCTTTCTTT.

The CDR3 nucleotides are TGCAGCGTTGACGGACTAGCGGTATACAATGAGCAGTTCTTC. It codes for CSVDGLAVYNEQFF. The V gene is TRBV29-1, the J gene TRBJ2-1, with TRBD2 matching 10 bases. CDR3 length: 14 residues. V lost 3 bases to trimming and J lost 4 bases; unmatched junction nucleotides: 3. The germline V gene encodes CDR1 SQVTM and CDR2 ANQGSEA.

This sequence joins TRBV12-5 and TRBJ2-1; 9 nucleotides align to TRBD2. Germline-derived CDR1 and CDR2 are LGHNT and FRNRAP. V shed 0 bases and J 0 bases; nucleotides not matched to a gene: 6. CDR3 length: 18 residues. CDR3 region: CASGLVLSGSSSYNEQFF. CDR3 sequence (DNA): TGTGCTAGTGGTTTGGTACTTAGCGGGAGTTCCTCCTACAATGAGCAGTTCTTC.

This chain connects TRBV27 to TRBJ2-4, with 11 bases identical to TRBD2. Germline values: CDR1 MNHEY, CDR2 SMNVEV (reference sequence). This CDR3 contains 17 residues. Germline trimming cut 4 bases from V and 1 base from J; bases unmatched to any gene: 6. The CDR3 DNA is TGTGCCAGCAGTTCACCAGGGACTAGCGGCGCCAAAAACATTCAGTACTTC. Its protein product is CASSSPGTSGAKNIQYF.

The chain carries TRBV7-8 and TRBJ2-2; D may be TRBD1 (7 bases). Germline V gene lookup returns CDR1 SGHVS and CDR2 FQNEAQ. The CDR3 has 16 amino acids. V was cut by 3 bases and J by 3 bases, with 14 bases left in between. The CDR3 bases are TGTGCCAGCAGCTTTCCCCAGGGGGGTTACACCGGGGAGCTGTTTTTT. Amino acid sequence: CASSFPQGGYTGELFF.

The chain uses TRBV4-1 and TRBJ2-7; 9 bases match TRBD2. The CDR3 is 17 amino acids. Germline-derived CDR1 and CDR2 are MGHRA and YSYEKL. With 0 bases clipped from V and 3 bases from J, the junction kept 9 bases outside the gene matches. As DNA, the CDR3 is TGCGCCAGCAGCCAAGATCGCCTAGCGGGATCAGGCTACGAGCAGTACTTC. Its translation: CASSQDRLAGSGYEQYF.

The chain is built from TRBV6-6 and TRBJ2-2; 10 bases align to TRBD2. The CDR3 is 15 amino acids. The V and J ends lost 5 bases and 7 bases, in that order; junction bases with no gene match: 7. Germline V gene sequence: CDR1 MNHNY, CDR2 SVGAGI (reference sequence). CDR3 in DNA: TGTGCCAGCAGTCGATCTAGCGGGGGTAACGGGGAGCTGTTTTTT. Translated: CASSRSSGGNGELFF.

The CDR3 DNA is TGTGCCAGCAGCTTGGCGGGGGTTAGCACAGATACGCAGTATTTT. Its protein is CASSLAGVSTDTQYF. The rearrangement uses TRBV5-4 and TRBJ2-3, with a tentative D call TRBD2 (6 bases). The CDR3 totals 15 residues. Germline CDR1 SGHNT, CDR2 YYREEE (reference sequence). The germline V and J ends were trimmed by 0 bases and 0 bases, with 8 bases remaining between them.

The chain is built from TRBV3-1 (or the pseudogene TRBV3-2) and TRBJ1-6; D is perhaps TRBD1 (6 bases). CDR3 length: 12 residues. The germline gives CDR1 LGHDT, CDR2 YNNKEL (reference sequence). V was pared by 7 bases and J by 10 bases, with 11 bases between. The CDR3, as DNA: TGTGCCAGCAACAAGGACAGCTCACCCCTCCACTTT. Protein product: CASNKDSSPLHF.

V and J are TRBV4-1 and TRBJ1-2; D may be TRBD1 (5 bases). Germline CDR1 is MGHRA and CDR2 is YSYEKL. The V end was cut by 0 bases, the J end by 8 bases, with 10 bases between. This CDR3 region has 13 residues. CDR3 region: CASSQDRVGGYTF. The CDR3 DNA is TGCGCCAGCAGCCAAGACAGGGTGGGAGGCTACACCTTC.

The V call is TRBV9, the J call TRBJ1-3, with a weak D call TRBD1 (5 bases). Germline V gene data show CDR1 as SGDLS and CDR2 as YYNGEE. The CDR3 is 14 residues long. Trimming removed 3 bases from V and 4 bases from J, with 11 bases in between. The CDR3: CASSAARAGNTIYF. CDR3 DNA sequence: TGTGCCAGCAGCGCGGCCAGGGCCGGAAACACCATATATTTT.

V usage is TRBV27 and J usage is TRBJ1-2; D might be TRBD1 (6 bases). This CDR3 is built from 16 residues. V lost 5 bases and J 0 bases, leaving 16 bases between the germline ends. Germline lookup yields CDR1 MNHEY and CDR2 SMNVEV (reference sequence). The CDR3 bases are TGTGCCAGCAGTGTATTACGGGGGGCAGCTAACTATGGCTACACCTTC. The encoded protein is CASSVLRGAANYGYTF.

This clone was detected only once. The rearrangement links TRBV19 to TRBJ2-7; 11 nucleotides line up with TRBD2. From germline, CDR1 is LNHDA and CDR2 SQIVND (reference sequence). J gave up 4 bases and V 2 bases, and 10 bases lay outside the gene matches. This CDR3 spans 17 amino acids. The CDR3: CASSIQLAGVGGYEQYF. In DNA, the CDR3 is TGTGCCAGTAGTATACAACTAGCGGGAGTAGGGGGGTACGAGCAGTACTTC.

V gene TRBV4-3 combines with J gene TRBJ2-7, with TRBD1 identical over 9 bases. In germline, CDR1 is LGHNA, CDR2 YSLEER. Trimming removed 4 bases from V and 3 bases from J; junction bases left unmatched: 4. This CDR3 spans 14 amino acids. CDR3 nucleotide sequence: TGCGCCAGCAGCCGGACAGGGGTAGACTACGAGCAGTACTTC. It yields the protein CASSRTGVDYEQYF.

The chain links TRBV6-5 to TRBJ1-1; no clear D gene. Germline V gene lookup returns CDR1 MNHEY and CDR2 SVGAGI. Trimming took 0 bases from V and 9 from J, leaving 11 bases between them. The CDR3 is 13 amino acids. DNA for the CDR3: TGTGCCAGCAGTTACTCGAGAGGCCAGCAAGCTTTCTTT. Residues: CASSYSRGQQAFF.

The J gene is TRBJ2-5, the V gene TRBV27; TRBD2 matches 13 bases. Trimming cost V 5 bases and J 4 bases; bases outside gene matches: 7. Germline values: CDR1 MNHEY, CDR2 SMNVEV (reference sequence). There are 16 residues in the CDR3. CDR3 DNA sequence: TGTGCCAGCAGTCTTTGGACTAGCGGGAGTAGAGAGACCCAGTACTTC. Its translation: CASSLWTSGSRETQYF.

The rearrangement links TRBV19 to TRBJ2-5, with D perhaps matching TRBD1 (6 bases). The CDR3 spans 16 residues. V was pared by 3 bases and J by 4 bases, with 18 bases between. Germline lookup yields CDR1 LNHDA and CDR2 SQIVND (reference sequence). The CDR3 region has the DNA TGTGCCAGTAGTATCCACCTCAGGGGAAGTACAGAGACCCAGTACTTC. Translating gives CASSIHLRGSTETQYF.